The TCR beta chain under discussion was sequenced for a study of monozygotic twins with inflammatory bowel disease. Nested PCRs (16 and 9 cycles, two total) were applied to TCRalpha and TCRbeta cDNA. TCRdb re-called the 5' RACE reads and gives one entry per CDR3 protein, without DNA. Seen in this sample are under 200,000 distinct CDR3 sequences; the ten most common clones hold 2.8%. The CDR3 is made up of 15 amino acids. Per germline, CDR1 MNHEY and CDR2 SMNVEV (reference sequence). Sequencing was performed on blood. This chain joins TRBV27 and TRBJ1-1; TCRdb names TRBD1, which stays unverified in the absence of DNA. This clonotype was sampled from a human donor with ulcerative colitis or Crohn's disease, or a healthy co-twin of an affected twin (not recorded which). CDR3 sequence reads: CASTSGQSMNTEAFF.